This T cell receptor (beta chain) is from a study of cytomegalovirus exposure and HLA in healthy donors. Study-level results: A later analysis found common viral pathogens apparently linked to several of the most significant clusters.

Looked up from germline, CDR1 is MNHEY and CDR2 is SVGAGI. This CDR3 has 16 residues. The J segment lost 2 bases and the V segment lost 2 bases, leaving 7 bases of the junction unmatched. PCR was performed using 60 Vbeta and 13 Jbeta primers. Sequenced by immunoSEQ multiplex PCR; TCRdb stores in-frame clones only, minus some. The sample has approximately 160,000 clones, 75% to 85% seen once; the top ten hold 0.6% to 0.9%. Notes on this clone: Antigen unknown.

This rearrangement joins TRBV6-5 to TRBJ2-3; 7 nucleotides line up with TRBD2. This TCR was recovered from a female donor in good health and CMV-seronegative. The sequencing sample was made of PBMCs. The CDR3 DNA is TGTGCCAGCAGTTACCGAGCGGGGACTATCACAGATACGCAGTATTTT. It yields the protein CASSYRAGTITDTQYF.